The next 27 T cell receptor beta chains were all read from a single sample in a study of identical twins. TCRdb used MiXCR to reprocess the 5' RACE reads, holding one entry per CDR3 protein. Among under 450,000 distinct CDR3 sequences, approximately 18% were seen once, and the ten largest hold 9% to 15%. Material: naive T cells sorted from blood. These receptors were obtained from a man aged 50 to 60 in good health.

The CDR3 DNA reads TGTGCCAGCAGTTCCTCCAAGGGGGAATCCTACGAGCAGTACTTC. It specifies CASSSSKGESYEQYF. J is TRBJ2-7 and V is TRBV28; the D gene is possibly TRBD1 (6 bases). Trimming removed 4 bases from V and 1 base from J, with 14 bases in between. The CDR3 runs 15 residues. Per the germline V gene, CDR1 is MDHEN and CDR2 is SYDVKM.

This rearrangement joins TRBV27 to TRBJ2-3, with unresolved D. CDR1 is MNHEY, CDR2 SMNVEV, per germline (reference sequence). The CDR3 covers 12 residues. V was clipped by 5 bases and J by 9 bases, with 12 bases between them. CDR3 loop: CASSPQPETQYF. The DNA of the CDR3 is TGTGCCAGCAGTCCCCAGCCGGAGACGCAGTATTTT.

This chain connects TRBV27 to TRBJ1-5; no reliable D call. With 1 base removed from V and 3 bases from J, the gap between germline ends came to 7 bases. This CDR3 contains 14 residues. Per germline, CDR1 MNHEY and CDR2 SMNVEV (reference sequence). The CDR3 loop is CASSLFSSNQPQHF. CDR3 nucleotide sequence: TGTGCCAGCAGTTTATTTTCGTCCAATCAGCCCCAGCATTTT.

V is TRBV10-3 and J is TRBJ1-6; D may be TRBD1 (5 bases). The CDR3 loop spans 14 amino acids. Germline CDR1 is ENHRY and CDR2 is SYGVKD. V was pared by 6 bases and J by 8 bases, with 14 bases between. The CDR3 loop reads CAIRTGTVDSPLHF. DNA for the CDR3: TGTGCCATCAGAACCGGGACGGTAGATTCACCCCTCCACTTT.

The chain uses TRBV5-1 and TRBJ2-5, with TRBD1 identical over 7 bases. Germline values: CDR1 SGHRS, CDR2 YFSETQ. The length of the CDR3 is 17 residues. V lost 0 bases and J lost 1; bases outside the gene matches: 9. CDR3 amino acids: CASSLDLRQGIQETQYF. CDR3 nucleotide sequence: TGCGCCAGCAGCTTGGACCTAAGACAGGGCATCCAAGAGACCCAGTACTTC. The whole variable domain, remainder taken from reference TRBV5-1 and TRBJ2-5, is KAGVTQTPRYLIKTRGQQVTLSCSPISGHRSVSWYQQTPGQGLQFLFEYFSETQRNKGNFPGRFSGRQFSNSRSEMNVSTLELGDSALYLCASSLDLRQGIQETQYFGPGTRLLVL.

The table lists this clonotype with many counts. The chain joins TRBV20-1 to TRBJ1-1; TRBD1 agrees at 9 bases. After removal of 4 bases from V and 2 bases from J, the junction contained 5 bases not matched to a gene. Per the germline V gene, CDR1 is DFQATT and CDR2 is SNEGSKA (reference sequence). The CDR3 totals 14 residues. CDR3 protein: CSAIQGAPNTEAFF. CDR3 DNA: TGCAGTGCTATACAGGGGGCTCCCAACACTGAAGCTTTCTTT.

DNA for the CDR3: TGTGCCAGCAGAGACAGGGGCAGATTCGACTCTGGAAACACCATATATTTT. This encodes CASRDRGRFDSGNTIYF. The chain has TRBV6-1 and TRBJ1-3; TRBD1 agrees at 8 bases. CDR1 and CDR2 from the germline V gene are MNHNS and SASEGT. J gave up 0 bases and V 6 bases, and 10 bases lay outside the gene matches. The CDR3 spans 17 residues.

This clonotype has a count of ten or more. The V call is TRBV29-1, the J call TRBJ2-5; D may be TRBD2 (5 bases). V was shortened by 7 bases and J by 2 bases, with 11 bases between the two germline ends. The CDR3 is 12 amino acids. Germline lookup yields CDR1 SQVTM and CDR2 ANQGSEA. In DNA, the CDR3 is TGCAGCGGGGGAGTCCTACAAGAGACCCAGTACTTC. As protein: CSGGVLQETQYF.

This clonotype was counted many times. V usage is TRBV5-1 and J usage is TRBJ2-3, with D uncertain. Trimming took 1 base from V and 2 from J, leaving 5 bases between them. Germline CDR1 reads SGHRS; CDR2 reads YFSETQ. The CDR3 runs to 13 residues. CDR3 region: CASSLTFTDTQYF. The DNA of the CDR3 is TGCGCCAGCAGCTTGACTTTCACAGATACGCAGTATTTT. Based on the CDR3 plus reference TRBV5-1 and TRBJ2-3, the full variable domain is KAGVTQTPRYLIKTRGQQVTLSCSPISGHRSVSWYQQTPGQGLQFLFEYFSETQRNKGNFPGRFSGRQFSNSRSEMNVSTLELGDSALYLCASSLTFTDTQYFGPGTRLTVL.

The gene calls are TRBV20-1 and TRBJ1-5; no definite D call. The CDR3 runs to 13 residues. The ends were cut back, 5 bases at V and 1 base at J, with 9 bases in the middle. Germline loops: CDR1 DFQATT, CDR2 SNEGSKA (reference sequence). CDR3 DNA sequence: TGCAGTGCTCGCGGGTACAGCAATCAGCCCCAGCATTTT. The encoded protein is CSARGYSNQPQHF.

The CDR3 protein is CSGSGGNQPQHF. The CDR3 coding sequence is TGCAGTGGTTCAGGGGGCAATCAGCCCCAGCATTTT. V is TRBV20-1 and J is TRBJ1-5, with a possible D match to TRBD1 (6 bases). The CDR3 runs 12 residues. CDR1 and CDR2 (germline): DFQATT, SNEGSKA (reference sequence). The germline V and J ends were trimmed by 7 bases and 2 bases, with 9 bases remaining between them.

The V call is TRBV2, the J call TRBJ1-1, with TRBD1 matching over 7 bases. The CDR3 is 13 residues long. CDR1 SNHLY and CDR2 FYNNEI come from the germline V gene. V was pared by 6 bases and J by 5 bases, with 6 bases of the junction left unmatched. The CDR3, as DNA: TGTGCCAGCAGAGACTACAGGGGAACTGAAGCTTTCTTT. Protein: CASRDYRGTEAFF.

The genes are TRBV2 and TRBJ1-5, with a weak D call TRBD1 (6 bases). Deletions cut 3 bases from V and 5 bases from J, with 11 bases between. The CDR3 covers 14 residues. Per the germline V gene, CDR1 is SNHLY and CDR2 is FYNNEI. The CDR3 protein is CASSEITGHQPQHF. The CDR3 region has the DNA TGTGCCAGCAGTGAGATTACAGGGCATCAGCCCCAGCATTTT.

This clonotype was counted between two and nine times. The V call is TRBV6-1, the J call TRBJ1-1; 8 positions agree with TRBD1. With 5 bases clipped from V and 4 bases from J, the junction kept 9 bases outside the gene matches. The CDR3 is 15 residues long. Germline CDR1 MNHNS, CDR2 SASEGT. CDR3 region: CASSRTRQGTTEAFF. CDR3 nucleotide sequence: TGTGCCAGCAGTCGAACTCGACAGGGGACCACTGAAGCTTTCTTT.

This clonotype occurred many times. The chain uses TRBV10-3 and TRBJ1-5; D may be TRBD1 (5 bases). The CDR3 is made up of 13 amino acids. The germline gives CDR1 ENHRY, CDR2 SYGVKD. V lost 4 bases and J lost 9, with 13 bases in between. The CDR3 is CAISANTGLPQHF. The CDR3 nucleotides are TGTGCCATCAGTGCCAACACGGGGCTGCCCCAGCATTTT.

V usage is TRBV5-6 and J usage is TRBJ2-4; D remains ambiguous. The CDR3 has 11 residues. Deletions cut 4 bases from V and 8 bases from J, with 7 bases between. Germline CDR1 SGHDT, CDR2 YYEEEE. CDR3 amino acids: CASSRTDIQYF. CDR3 bases: TGTGCCAGCAGCCGCACCGACATTCAGTACTTC.

The V and J genes are TRBV20-1 and TRBJ2-7; no clear D. V was shortened by 3 bases and J by 0 bases, with 6 bases between the two germline ends. This CDR3 region has 12 residues. CDR1 DFQATT and CDR2 SNEGSKA come from the germline V gene (reference sequence). The CDR3: CSASPSSYEQYF. CDR3 nucleotide sequence: TGCAGTGCTAGCCCTAGCTCCTACGAGCAGTACTTC.

This clonotype was counted between two and nine times. The CDR3 nucleotides read TGTGCCAGCAGTTTAATAGGCAACCCCAGCTCGAATACGCAGTATTTT. Its protein is CASSLIGNPSSNTQYF. J is TRBJ2-3 and V is TRBV28; no firm D call. CDR1 is MDHEN and CDR2 is SYDVKM in the germline V gene. Trimming took off 2 bases at V and 7 bases at J, with 19 bases between the two ends. This CDR3 has 16 residues. The complete variable domain, with remaining parts taken from reference TRBV28 and TRBJ2-3, reads DVKVTQSSRYLVKRTGEKVFLECVQDMDHENMFWYRQDPGLGLRLIYFSYDVKMKEKGDIPEGYSVSREKKERFSLILESASTNQTSMYLCASSLIGNPSSNTQYFGPGTRLTVL.

Concerning this clonotype: Just one base apart from a much larger clone, this may be a read error. J is TRBJ1-2 and V is TRBV4-1; tentative D call: TRBD1 (6 bases). The CDR3 is 16 amino acids. Trimming shortened V by 4 bases and J by 1 base, and 16 bases separated the two germline ends. The germline V gene has CDR1 MGHRA and CDR2 YSYEKL. The CDR3 is CASSPTFGQCNYGYTF. CDR3 sequence (DNA): TGCGCCAGCAGCCCTACCTTCGGACAGTGTAACTATGGCTACACCTTC.

This clonotype was observed once. The chain links TRBV28 to TRBJ1-5, with D perhaps matching TRBD1 (5 bases). The CDR3 runs to 14 residues. Trimming stripped 4 bases from V and 6 bases from J, with 13 bases between. CDR1 is MDHEN, CDR2 SYDVKM, per germline. The CDR3 nucleotides read TGTGCCAGCAGTTATACAGGAGGTAGTCAGCCCCAGCATTTT. Its translation: CASSYTGGSQPQHF. The full variable domain, in which reference TRBV28 and TRBJ1-5 provide the parts outside the CDR3, is DVKVTQSSRYLVKRTGEKVFLECVQDMDHENMFWYRQDPGLGLRLIYFSYDVKMKEKGDIPEGYSVSREKKERFSLILESASTNQTSMYLCASSYTGGSQPQHFGDGTRLSIL.

In its sample, this clonotype was seen many times. V is TRBV30 and J is TRBJ2-7, with TRBD1 matching 7 bases. Germline CDR1 and CDR2: GTSNPN and SVGIG (reference sequence). The J segment lost 4 bases and the V segment lost 7 bases, leaving 4 bases of the junction unmatched. The CDR3 contains 11 residues. The CDR3 DNA sequence: TGTGCCTCCCAGGGGGATTACGAGCAGTACTTC. It yields the protein CASQGDYEQYF.

The sample holds a few counts of this clonotype. This sequence joins TRBV20-1 and TRBJ2-5, with 7 positions matching TRBD2. The trim removed 4 bases at V and 5 bases at J, leaving 13 bases unmatched. CDR3 length: 15 amino acids. Germline CDR1 and CDR2: DFQATT and SNEGSKA (reference sequence). CDR3 in amino acids: CSATPLAGTRETQYF. The CDR3 nucleotides are TGCAGTGCTACCCCCTTAGCGGGCACCAGGGAGACCCAGTACTTC.

This clonotype was counted ten times or more. The chain combines TRBV7-2 with TRBJ2-7; a possible D gene is TRBD1 (6 bases). Per germline, CDR1 SGHTA and CDR2 FQGNSA. Trimming pared 3 bases from V and 4 bases from J, leaving 13 bases between. This CDR3 has 14 residues. CDR3 protein: CASSFYGGRYEQYF. CDR3 DNA sequence: TGTGCCAGCAGCTTTTATGGGGGCCGTTACGAGCAGTACTTC. Looking up the rest from reference TRBV7-2 and TRBJ2-7 gives the full variable domain: GAGVSQSPSNKVTEKGKDVELRCDPISGHTALYWYRQSLGQGLEFLIYFQGNSAPDKSGLPSDRFSAERTGGSVSTLTIQRTQQEDSAVYLCASSFYGGRYEQYFGPGTRLTVT.

This clonotype was detected a few times. The chain links TRBV20-1 to TRBJ1-6, with 7 bases matching TRBD1. This CDR3 comprises 15 residues. V dropped 0 bases and J dropped 8; count of bases not matched to a gene: 7. The germline gives CDR1 DFQATT, CDR2 SNEGSKA (reference sequence). The CDR3 protein is CSARDSQGGYSPLHF. CDR3 bases: TGCAGTGCTAGAGATAGCCAGGGGGGATATTCACCCCTCCACTTT.

The gene calls are TRBV20-1 and TRBJ2-3; 12 bases fit TRBD2. The CDR3 totals 15 residues. V shed 6 bases, J shed 4 bases, and the junction held 8 bases outside the gene matches. Germline V gene lookup returns CDR1 DFQATT and CDR2 SNEGSKA (reference sequence). Written as DNA, the CDR3 is TGCAGTGCCCCTCCGACTAGCGGGGGATCAGATACGCAGTATTTT. It encodes CSAPPTSGGSDTQYF.

This clonotype has only a few counts. The chain carries TRBV10-3 and TRBJ2-7; 7 positions agree with TRBD1. The CDR3 is 15 amino acids. The V and J ends lost 5 bases and 0 bases, in that order; junction bases with no gene match: 7. Germline CDR1 ENHRY, CDR2 SYGVKD. CDR3 amino acids: CAISWGTVSSYEQYF. In nucleotides, the CDR3 is TGTGCCATCAGTTGGGGGACAGTGAGCTCCTACGAGCAGTACTTC.

This rearrangement joins TRBV20-1 to TRBJ2-3; a possible D gene is TRBD1 (6 bases). V was cut by 6 bases and J by 0 bases, with 19 bases left in between. The CDR3 contains 16 residues. Germline assignment: CDR1 DFQATT and CDR2 SNEGSKA (reference sequence). The DNA for the CDR3 is TGCAGTGCCCGGACGGGACACCTGTTGAGCACAGATACGCAGTATTTT. It is translated as CSARTGHLLSTDTQYF.